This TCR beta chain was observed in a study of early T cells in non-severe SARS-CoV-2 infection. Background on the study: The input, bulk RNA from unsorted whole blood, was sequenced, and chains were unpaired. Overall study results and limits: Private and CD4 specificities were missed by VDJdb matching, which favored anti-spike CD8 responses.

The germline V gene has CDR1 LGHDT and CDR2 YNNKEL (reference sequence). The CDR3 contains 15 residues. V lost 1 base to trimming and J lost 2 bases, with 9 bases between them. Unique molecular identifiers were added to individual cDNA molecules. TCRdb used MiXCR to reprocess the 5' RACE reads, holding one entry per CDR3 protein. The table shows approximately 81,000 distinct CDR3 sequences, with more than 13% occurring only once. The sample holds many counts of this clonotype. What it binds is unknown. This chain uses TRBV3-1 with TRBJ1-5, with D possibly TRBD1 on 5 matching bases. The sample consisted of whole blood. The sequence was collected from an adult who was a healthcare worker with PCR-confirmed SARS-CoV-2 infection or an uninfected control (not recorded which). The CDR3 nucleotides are TGTGCCAGCAGCCAAGGGGGGGGACGCAATCAGCCCCAGCATTTT. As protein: CASSQGGGRNQPQHF.